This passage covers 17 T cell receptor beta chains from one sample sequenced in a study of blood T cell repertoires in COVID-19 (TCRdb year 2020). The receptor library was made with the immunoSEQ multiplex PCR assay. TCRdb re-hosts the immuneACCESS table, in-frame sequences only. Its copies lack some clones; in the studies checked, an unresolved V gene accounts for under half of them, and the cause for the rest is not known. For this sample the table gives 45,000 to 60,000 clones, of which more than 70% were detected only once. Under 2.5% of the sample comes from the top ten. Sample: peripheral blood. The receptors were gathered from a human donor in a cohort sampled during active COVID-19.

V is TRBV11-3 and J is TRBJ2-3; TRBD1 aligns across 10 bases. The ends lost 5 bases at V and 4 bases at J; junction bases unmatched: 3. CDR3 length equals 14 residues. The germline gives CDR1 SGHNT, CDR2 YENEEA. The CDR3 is CASSAGTGADTQYF. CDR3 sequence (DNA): TGTGCCAGCAGCGCCGGGACAGGGGCAGATACGCAGTATTTT.

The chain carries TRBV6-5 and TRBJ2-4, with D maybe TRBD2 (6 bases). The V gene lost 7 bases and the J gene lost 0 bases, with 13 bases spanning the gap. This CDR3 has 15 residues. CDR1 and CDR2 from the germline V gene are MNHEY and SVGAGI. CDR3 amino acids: CASMPGVLAKNIQYF. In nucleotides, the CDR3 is TGTGCCAGCATGCCGGGGGTGTTAGCCAAAAACATTCAGTACTTC.

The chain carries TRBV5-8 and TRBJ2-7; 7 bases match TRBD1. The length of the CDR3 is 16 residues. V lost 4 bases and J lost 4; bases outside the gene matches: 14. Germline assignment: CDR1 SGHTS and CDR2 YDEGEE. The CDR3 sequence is CASSPIVRDSRYEQYF. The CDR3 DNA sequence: TGTGCCAGCAGCCCCATAGTCCGGGACAGTCGTTACGAGCAGTACTTC.

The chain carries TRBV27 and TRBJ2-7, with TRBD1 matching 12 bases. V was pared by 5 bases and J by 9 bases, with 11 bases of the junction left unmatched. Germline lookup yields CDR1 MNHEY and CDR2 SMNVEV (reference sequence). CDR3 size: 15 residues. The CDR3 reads CASSPLGTGGGRQYF. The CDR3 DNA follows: TGTGCCAGCAGTCCCCTCGGGACAGGGGGCGGGAGGCAGTACTTC.

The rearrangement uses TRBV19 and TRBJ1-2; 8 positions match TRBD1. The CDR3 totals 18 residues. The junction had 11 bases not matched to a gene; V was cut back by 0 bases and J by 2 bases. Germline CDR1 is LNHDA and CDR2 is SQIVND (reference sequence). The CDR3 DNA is TGTGCCAGTAGTATAGATTGGGACAGGACCAACCCAAACTATGGCTACACCTTC. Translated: CASSIDWDRTNPNYGYTF.

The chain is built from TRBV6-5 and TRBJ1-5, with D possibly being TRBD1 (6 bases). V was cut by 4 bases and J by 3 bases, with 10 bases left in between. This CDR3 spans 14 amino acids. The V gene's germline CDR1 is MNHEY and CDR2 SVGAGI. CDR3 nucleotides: TGTGCCAGCAGTTCCAGGGGCACCAATCAGCCCCAGCATTTT. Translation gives CASSSRGTNQPQHF.

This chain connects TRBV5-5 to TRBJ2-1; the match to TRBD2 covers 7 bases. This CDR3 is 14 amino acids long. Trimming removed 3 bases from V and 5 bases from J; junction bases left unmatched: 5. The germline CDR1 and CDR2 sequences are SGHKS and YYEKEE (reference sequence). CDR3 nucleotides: TGTGCCAGCAGCTCAAGCGGGGCGAACAATGAGCAGTTCTTC. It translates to CASSSSGANNEQFF. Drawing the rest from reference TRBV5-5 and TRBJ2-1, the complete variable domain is DAGVTQSPTHLIKTRGQQVTLRCSPISGHKSVSWYQQVLGQGPQFIFQYYEKEERGRGNFPDRFSARQFPNYSSELNVNALLLGDSALYLCASSSSGANNEQFFGPGTRLTVL.

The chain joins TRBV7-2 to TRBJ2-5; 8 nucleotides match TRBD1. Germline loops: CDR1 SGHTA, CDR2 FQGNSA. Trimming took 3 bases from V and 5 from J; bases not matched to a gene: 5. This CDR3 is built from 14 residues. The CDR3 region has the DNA TGTGCCAGCAGCTTTATGGACAGGGAGGAGACCCAGTACTTC. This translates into CASSFMDREETQYF.

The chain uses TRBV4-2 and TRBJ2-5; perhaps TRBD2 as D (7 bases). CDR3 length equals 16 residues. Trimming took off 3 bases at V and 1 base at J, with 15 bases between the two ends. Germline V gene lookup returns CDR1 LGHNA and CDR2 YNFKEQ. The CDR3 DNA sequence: TGTGCCAGCAGCCATGGCGGGGGCCTACCCCAAGAGACCCAGTACTTC. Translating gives CASSHGGGLPQETQYF.

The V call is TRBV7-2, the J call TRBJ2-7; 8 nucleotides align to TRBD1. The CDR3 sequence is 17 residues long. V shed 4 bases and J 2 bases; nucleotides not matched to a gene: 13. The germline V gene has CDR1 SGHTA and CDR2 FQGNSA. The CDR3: CASSSRGQQGGPYEQYF. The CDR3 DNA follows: TGTGCCAGCAGCTCTAGGGGCCAACAGGGGGGCCCCTACGAGCAGTACTTC.

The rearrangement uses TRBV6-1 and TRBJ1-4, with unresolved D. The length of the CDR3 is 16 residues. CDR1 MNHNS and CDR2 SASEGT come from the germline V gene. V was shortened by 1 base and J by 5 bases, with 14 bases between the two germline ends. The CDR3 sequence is CASSEGPGRENEKLFF. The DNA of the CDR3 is TGTGCCAGCAGTGAAGGGCCCGGACGGGAGAATGAAAAACTGTTTTTT.

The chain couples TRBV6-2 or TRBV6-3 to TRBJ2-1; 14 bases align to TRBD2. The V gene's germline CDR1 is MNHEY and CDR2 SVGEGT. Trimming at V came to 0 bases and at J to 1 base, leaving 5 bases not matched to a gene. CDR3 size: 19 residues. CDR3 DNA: TGTGCCAGCAGTTACTCCCAGACTAGCGGGAGGGGTTCCTACAATGAGCAGTTCTTC. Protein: CASSYSQTSGRGSYNEQFF.

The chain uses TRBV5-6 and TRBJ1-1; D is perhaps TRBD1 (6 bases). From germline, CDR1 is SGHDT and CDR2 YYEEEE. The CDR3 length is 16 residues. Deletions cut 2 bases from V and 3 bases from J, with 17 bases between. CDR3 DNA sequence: TGTGCCAGCAGCTTTCCCCAACAGGGTATGTACACTGAAGCTTTCTTT. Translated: CASSFPQQGMYTEAFF.

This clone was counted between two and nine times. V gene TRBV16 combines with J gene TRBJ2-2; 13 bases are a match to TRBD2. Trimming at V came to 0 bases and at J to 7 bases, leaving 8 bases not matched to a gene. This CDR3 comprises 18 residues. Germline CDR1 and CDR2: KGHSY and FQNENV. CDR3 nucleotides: TGTGCCAGCAGCCAATCTGGACTAGCGGGAGCCCTCTACGGGGAGCTGTTTTTT. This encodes CASSQSGLAGALYGELFF.

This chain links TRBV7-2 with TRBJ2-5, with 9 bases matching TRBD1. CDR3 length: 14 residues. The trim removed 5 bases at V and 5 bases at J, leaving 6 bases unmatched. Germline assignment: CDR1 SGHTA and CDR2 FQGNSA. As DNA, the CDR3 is TGTGCCAGCAGCATCTACAGGGGGCAGGAGACCCAGTACTTC. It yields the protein CASSIYRGQETQYF. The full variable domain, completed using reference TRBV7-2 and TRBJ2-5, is GAGVSQSPSNKVTEKGKDVELRCDPISGHTALYWYRQSLGQGLEFLIYFQGNSAPDKSGLPSDRFSAERTGGSVSTLTIQRTQQEDSAVYLCASSIYRGQETQYFGPGTRLLVL.

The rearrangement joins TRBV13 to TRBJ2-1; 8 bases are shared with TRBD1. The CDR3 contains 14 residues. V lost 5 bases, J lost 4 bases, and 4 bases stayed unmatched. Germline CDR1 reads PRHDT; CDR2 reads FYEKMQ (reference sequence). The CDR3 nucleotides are TGTGCCAGCAGCCCAGGGACAGGATACAATGAGCAGTTCTTC. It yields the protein CASSPGTGYNEQFF.

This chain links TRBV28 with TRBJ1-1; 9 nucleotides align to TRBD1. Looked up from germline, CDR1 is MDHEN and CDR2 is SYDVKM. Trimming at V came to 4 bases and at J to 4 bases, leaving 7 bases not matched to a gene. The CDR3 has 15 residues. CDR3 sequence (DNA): TGTGCCAGCAGTTCCAACAGGGGGCGAAGCACTGAAGCTTTCTTT. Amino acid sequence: CASSSNRGRSTEAFF.